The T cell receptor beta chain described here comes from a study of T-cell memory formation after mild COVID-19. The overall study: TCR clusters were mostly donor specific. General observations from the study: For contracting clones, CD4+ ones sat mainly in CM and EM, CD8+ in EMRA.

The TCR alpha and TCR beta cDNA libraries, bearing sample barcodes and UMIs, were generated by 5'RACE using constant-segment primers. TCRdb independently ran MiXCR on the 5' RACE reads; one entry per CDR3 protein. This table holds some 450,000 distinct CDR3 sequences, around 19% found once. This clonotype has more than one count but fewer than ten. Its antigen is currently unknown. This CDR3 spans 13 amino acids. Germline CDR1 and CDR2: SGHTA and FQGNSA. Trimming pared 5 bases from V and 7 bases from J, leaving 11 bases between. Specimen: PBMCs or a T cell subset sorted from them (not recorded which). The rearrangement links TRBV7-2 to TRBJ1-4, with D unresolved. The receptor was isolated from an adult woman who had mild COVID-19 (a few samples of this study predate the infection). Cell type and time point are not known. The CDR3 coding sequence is TGTGCCAGCAGCCCCCAACCAACTGAAAAACTGTTTTTT. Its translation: CASSPQPTEKLFF.